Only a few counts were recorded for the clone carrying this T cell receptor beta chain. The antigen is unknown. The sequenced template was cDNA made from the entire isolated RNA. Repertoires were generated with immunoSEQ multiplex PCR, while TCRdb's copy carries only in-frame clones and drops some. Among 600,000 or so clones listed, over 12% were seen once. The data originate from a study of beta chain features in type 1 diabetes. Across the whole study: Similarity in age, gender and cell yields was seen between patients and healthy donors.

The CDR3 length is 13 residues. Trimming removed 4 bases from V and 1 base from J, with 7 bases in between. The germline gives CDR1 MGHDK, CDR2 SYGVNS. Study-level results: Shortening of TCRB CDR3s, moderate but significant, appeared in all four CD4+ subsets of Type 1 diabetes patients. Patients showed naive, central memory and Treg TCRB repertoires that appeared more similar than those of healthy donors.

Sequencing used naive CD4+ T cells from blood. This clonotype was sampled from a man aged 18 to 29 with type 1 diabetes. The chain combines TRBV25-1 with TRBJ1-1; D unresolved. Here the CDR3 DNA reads TGTGCCAGCAGTGTAACAGAGAACACTGAAGCTTTCTTT. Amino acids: CASSVTENTEAFF.